This T cell receptor (beta chain) was captured in a study of T cell repertoires in cytomegalovirus infection. For the study at large: Public TCR beta signatures marked donors with CMV infection and the matching HLA.

Germline-derived CDR1 and CDR2 are DFQATT and SNEGSKA (reference sequence). The V segment lost 3 bases and the J segment 7 bases; nucleotides outside the gene matches: 7. The CDR3 is made up of 14 amino acids. Using its own MiXCR run on the reads, TCRdb lists one record per CDR3 protein. The sample carries approximately 30,000 distinct CDR3 sequences, around 19% recorded once. This clonotype was counted between two and nine times. As yet, its antigen is unknown. The material was CD8+ T cells from cultured PBMCs, obtained from culture after CMV antigen stimulation. The sequence was collected from a human donor in good health (CMV status not recorded). Some clones in this sample may be carry-over from other donors' samples. The chain links TRBV20-1 to TRBJ2-7, with 12 bases aligning to TRBD2. The CDR3 protein is CSASGLAGGLEQYF. In DNA form, the CDR3 reads TGCAGTGCTAGTGGGCTAGCGGGAGGGCTAGAGCAGTACTTC.